These T cell receptor beta chains were read from a single sample in a study of blood T cell repertoires in COVID-19. This table comes from immunoSEQ multiplex PCR, and its TCRdb copy is limited to in-frame clones, with some not included. The sample lists 150,000 to 200,000 clones; more than 75% were seen once. The source material was peripheral blood. Source of these receptors: a person aged 65-85 years with COVID-19, enrolled during active disease. The CDR3 runs from the conserved cysteine through the conserved F or W. The D gene is left open where the match is weak. Some rows have no size entry. The others give once, few or many, or a class for an expanded clone.

len: 13; d_gene: .; abundance: .; v_gene: TRBV12-3/TRBV12-4; j_gene: TRBJ2-1; CDR3aa: CAGRRGAINEQFF; CDR3nt: TGTGCCGGCCGCAGGGGGGCGATAAATGAGCAGTTCTTC
len: 16; d_gene: TRBD2; abundance: .; v_gene: TRBV7-9; j_gene: TRBJ2-1; CDR3aa: CASSLRGGTSGDEQFF; CDR3nt: TGTGCCAGCAGCTTAAGGGGTGGGACTAGTGGTGATGAGCAGTTCTTC
len: 13; d_gene: TRBD2; abundance: .; v_gene: TRBV12-5; j_gene: TRBJ2-7; CDR3aa: CASAAGPTYEQYF; CDR3nt: TGTGCTAGTGCAGCGGGACCGACATACGAGCAGTACTTC
len: 12; d_gene: .; abundance: .; v_gene: TRBV11-3; j_gene: TRBJ2-5; CDR3aa: CASSLDRETQYF; CDR3nt: TGTGCCAGCAGCTTAGACCGGGAGACCCAGTACTTC
len: 15; d_gene: TRBD2; abundance: once; v_gene: TRBV9; j_gene: TRBJ2-2; CDR3aa: CASSASGADTGELFF; CDR3nt: TGTGCCAGCAGCGCTAGCGGAGCTGACACCGGGGAGCTGTTTTTT
len: 14; d_gene: TRBD1; abundance: .; v_gene: TRBV7-8; j_gene: TRBJ1-1; CDR3aa: CASSPQGGNTEAFF; CDR3nt: TGTGCCAGCAGCCCCCAGGGGGGGAACACTGAAGCTTTCTTT
len: 15; d_gene: TRBD1; abundance: .; v_gene: TRBV9; j_gene: TRBJ2-1; CDR3aa: CASSVRQGTYNEQFF; CDR3nt: TGTGCCAGCAGCGTCCGACAGGGAACCTACAATGAGCAGTTCTTC
len: 17; d_gene: TRBD2; abundance: .; v_gene: TRBV27; j_gene: TRBJ2-2; CDR3aa: CACSFSGAAANTGELFF; CDR3nt: TGTGCCTGCAGTTTTAGCGGGGCAGCCGCGAACACCGGGGAGCTGTTTTTT
len: 14; d_gene: TRBD1; abundance: once; v_gene: TRBV4-3; j_gene: TRBJ1-6; CDR3aa: CASSQGQGDSPLHF; CDR3nt: TGCGCCAGCAGCCAAGGACAGGGGGATTCACCCCTCCACTTT
len: 12; d_gene: .; abundance: once; v_gene: TRBV7-9; j_gene: TRBJ1-1; CDR3aa: CASSFGVTEAFF; CDR3nt: TGTGCCAGCAGCTTTGGAGTCACTGAAGCTTTCTTT
len: 11; d_gene: .; abundance: .; v_gene: TRBV12-3/TRBV12-4; j_gene: TRBJ1-3; CDR3aa: CASSLGNTIYF; CDR3nt: TGTGCCAGCAGTCTGGGAAACACCATATATTTT
len: 14; d_gene: .; abundance: few; v_gene: TRBV7-2; j_gene: TRBJ2-1; CDR3aa: CASSLGSAYNEQFF; CDR3nt: TGTGCCAGCAGCTTAGGGTCGGCCTACAATGAGCAGTTCTTC
len: 15; d_gene: .; abundance: .; v_gene: TRBV5-1; j_gene: TRBJ2-7; CDR3aa: CASSLVSGNSYEQYF; CDR3nt: TGCGCCAGCAGCTTGGTTTCCGGGAACTCCTACGAGCAGTACTTC
len: 16; d_gene: TRBD2; abundance: .; v_gene: TRBV15; j_gene: TRBJ2-7; CDR3aa: CATSKASGRGAYEQYF; CDR3nt: TGTGCCACCAGCAAGGCTAGCGGGAGGGGAGCCTACGAGCAGTACTTC
len: 14; d_gene: TRBD1; abundance: .; v_gene: TRBV10-3; j_gene: TRBJ1-1; CDR3aa: CAIRTGTENTEAFF; CDR3nt: TGTGCCATCAGGACGGGGACAGAGAACACTGAAGCTTTCTTT
len: 14; d_gene: TRBD1; abundance: once; v_gene: TRBV5-4; j_gene: TRBJ2-5; CDR3aa: CASSPGQGRETQYF; CDR3nt: TGTGCCAGCAGCCCAGGACAGGGGAGAGAGACCCAGTACTTC
len: 15; d_gene: TRBD1; abundance: .; v_gene: TRBV6-4; j_gene: TRBJ1-2; CDR3aa: CASSDSKGGLHGYTF; CDR3nt: TGTGCCAGCAGTGACTCGAAAGGGGGCTTGCATGGCTACACCTTC
len: 16; d_gene: .; abundance: .; v_gene: TRBV5-1; j_gene: TRBJ2-3; CDR3aa: CASRVGDSTSTDTQYF; CDR3nt: TGCGCCAGCAGGGTTGGGGACTCCACCAGCACAGATACGCAGTATTTT
len: 11; d_gene: .; abundance: .; v_gene: TRBV28; j_gene: TRBJ2-7; CDR3aa: CASSPHYEQYF; CDR3nt: TGTGCCAGCTCCCCCCACTACGAGCAGTACTTC
len: 11; d_gene: .; abundance: .; v_gene: TRBV24-1; j_gene: TRBJ2-7; CDR3aa: CATTGPYEQYF; CDR3nt: TGTGCCACCACAGGGCCCTACGAGCAGTACTTC
len: 14; d_gene: TRBD1; abundance: .; v_gene: TRBV11-2; j_gene: TRBJ1-1; CDR3aa: CASSLSTGVTEAFF; CDR3nt: TGTGCCAGCAGCTTATCGACAGGGGTCACTGAAGCTTTCTTT
len: 14; d_gene: TRBD1; abundance: .; v_gene: TRBV7-2; j_gene: TRBJ2-5; CDR3aa: CASSPGQASETQYF; CDR3nt: TGTGCCAGCAGCCCGGGACAGGCAAGCGAGACCCAGTACTTC
len: 14; d_gene: .; abundance: .; v_gene: TRBV5-6; j_gene: TRBJ1-6; CDR3aa: CASSLVQDNSPLHF; CDR3nt: TGTGCCAGCAGCTTAGTCCAGGATAATTCACCCCTCCACTTT
len: 16; d_gene: .; abundance: .; v_gene: TRBV11-3; j_gene: TRBJ1-3; CDR3aa: CASSLVAAPPSNTIYF; CDR3nt: TGTGCCAGCAGCTTAGTGGCGGCCCCTCCGTCGAACACCATATATTTT
len: 14; d_gene: .; abundance: .; v_gene: TRBV7-2; j_gene: TRBJ2-7; CDR3aa: CASSPLAASSEQYF; CDR3nt: TGTGCCAGCAGCCCTTTGGCGGCTAGCAGCGAGCAGTACTTC
len: 15; d_gene: .; abundance: few; v_gene: TRBV7-2; j_gene: TRBJ2-1; CDR3aa: CASSLGGGSYNEQFF; CDR3nt: TGTGCCAGCAGCTTAGGAGGCGGTTCTTACAATGAGCAGTTCTTC
len: 14; d_gene: TRBD2; abundance: .; v_gene: TRBV5-1; j_gene: TRBJ2-3; CDR3aa: CASSLAGGVDTQYF; CDR3nt: TGCGCCAGCAGCCTAGCGGGAGGAGTAGATACGCAGTATTTT
len: 13; d_gene: .; abundance: .; v_gene: TRBV19; j_gene: TRBJ1-2; CDR3aa: CASSTRTNYGYTF; CDR3nt: TGTGCCAGTAGTACCAGGACTAACTATGGCTACACCTTC
len: 13; d_gene: .; abundance: .; v_gene: TRBV19; j_gene: TRBJ1-5; CDR3aa: CASTGMGNQPQHF; CDR3nt: TGTGCCAGCACAGGGATGGGCAATCAGCCCCAGCATTTT
len: 15; d_gene: TRBD1; abundance: .; v_gene: TRBV3-1/TRBV3-2; j_gene: TRBJ2-1; CDR3aa: CASSQGRTGVNEQFF; CDR3nt: TGTGCCAGCAGCCAAGGGCGTACAGGGGTCAATGAGCAGTTCTTC
len: 13; d_gene: TRBD1; abundance: .; v_gene: TRBV6-5; j_gene: TRBJ2-1; CDR3aa: CASSYSNDRVRFF; CDR3nt: TGTGCCAGCAGTTACTCGAACGACAGGGTACGGTTCTTC
len: 15; d_gene: TRBD1; abundance: .; v_gene: TRBV28; j_gene: TRBJ1-5; CDR3aa: CASSLPGGSNQPQHF; CDR3nt: TGTGCCAGCAGTTTACCAGGGGGGAGCAATCAGCCCCAGCATTTT
len: 15; d_gene: .; abundance: .; v_gene: TRBV4-3; j_gene: TRBJ1-2; CDR3aa: CASSQVHGRASGYTF; CDR3nt: TGCGCCAGCAGCCAAGTCCACGGGAGGGCGAGTGGCTACACCTTC
len: 13; d_gene: .; abundance: once; v_gene: TRBV6-6; j_gene: TRBJ1-5; CDR3aa: CASTTKKSQPQHF; CDR3nt: TGTGCCAGCACCACTAAGAAAAGTCAGCCCCAGCATTTT
len: 15; d_gene: TRBD1; abundance: .; v_gene: TRBV7-2; j_gene: TRBJ2-5; CDR3aa: CASSSTGVWGETQYF; CDR3nt: TGTGCCAGCAGCTCCACAGGGGTATGGGGCGAGACCCAGTACTTC
len: 17; d_gene: TRBD2; abundance: .; v_gene: TRBV4-2; j_gene: TRBJ2-2; CDR3aa: CASSRGLAGGRTGELFF; CDR3nt: TGTGCCAGCAGCCGGGGACTAGCGGGAGGAAGGACCGGGGAGCTGTTTTTT
len: 19; d_gene: TRBD2; abundance: .; v_gene: TRBV23-1; j_gene: TRBJ2-4; CDR3aa: CASSTLAEGKGLAKNIQYF; CDR3nt: TGCGCCAGCAGTACTCTAGCGGAAGGGAAGGGGCTAGCCAAAAACATTCAGTACTTC
len: 21; d_gene: .; abundance: .; v_gene: TRBV10-1; j_gene: TRBJ2-3; CDR3aa: CASSQNIDSVIRQNHTDTQYF; CDR3nt: TGCGCCAGCAGCCAAAATATCGACAGTGTCATAAGGCAAAATCACACAGATACGCAGTATTTT
len: 16; d_gene: TRBD1; abundance: .; v_gene: TRBV3-1/TRBV3-2; j_gene: TRBJ2-7; CDR3aa: CASSQEGDRGPYEQYF; CDR3nt: TGTGCCAGCAGCCAAGAGGGGGACAGGGGGCCCTACGAGCAGTACTTC
len: 14; d_gene: TRBD1; abundance: .; v_gene: TRBV9; j_gene: TRBJ1-1; CDR3aa: CASSAKQGGTEAFF; CDR3nt: TGTGCCAGCAGCGCTAAACAGGGGGGAACTGAAGCTTTCTTT
len: 14; d_gene: TRBD2; abundance: .; v_gene: TRBV7-2; j_gene: TRBJ2-5; CDR3aa: CASCSGGAEETQYF; CDR3nt: TGTGCCAGCTGTAGCGGGGGGGCTGAGGAGACCCAGTACTTC